Each of the 23 T cell receptor beta chains below was sequenced from the same sample in a study of patients and donors after allogeneic stem cell transplantation (dated by TCRdb to about 2020). Library creation used RT-PCR. Sequenced using a NextSeq 550. TCRdb itself trimmed the public reads at Q25 with fastp, ran MiXCR and retained productive beta chains. Records with the same CDR3 protein are collapsed into one entry carrying the most frequent genes and DNA. The sample table records roughly 180,000 distinct CDR3 sequences; more than 35% of these occur just once. In total, the top ten clones hold around 35% of the sample. Input material: blood, either unsorted or a sorted T cell fraction (not recorded which). The receptors were gathered from a human donor who was either an allogeneic HSCT recipient or a stem cell or donor lymphocyte infusion donor (not recorded which). It is not recorded whose cells these are; they may come from a transplant donor.

V usage is TRBV12-3 or TRBV12-4 and J usage is TRBJ2-1, with 7 bases that match TRBD2. V was pared by 5 bases and J by 0 bases, with 7 bases of the junction left unmatched. The CDR3 contains 16 residues. The CDR3 region is CASSQVGGGSYNEQFF. In nucleotides, the CDR3 is TGTGCCAGCAGTCAGGTGGGCGGGGGCTCCTACAATGAGCAGTTCTTC.

Note on this clonotype: One end of the junction does not line up with germline, which may come from a read error. V and J are TRBV6-2 or TRBV6-3 and TRBJ2-1; no clear D gene. CDR3 size: 13 residues. In germline, CDR1 is MNHEY, CDR2 SVGEGT. For the CDR3, the DNA is TGTGACAGCAGTTATTTAAACTACAATGAGCAGTTCTTC. As protein: CDSSYLNYNEQFF.

This chain uses TRBV15 with TRBJ1-2; D uncertain. Between the trimmed V and J ends, which lost 4 bases and 3 bases, there was a span of 18 bases. CDR1 is LNHNV and CDR2 is YYDKDF in the germline V gene (reference sequence). This CDR3 has 16 residues. This chain's CDR3 is CATSMVGLRQDYGYTF. Here the CDR3 DNA reads TGTGCCACCAGCATGGTTGGACTGAGGCAGGACTATGGCTACACCTTC.

This clonotype turned up a few times. The chain recombines TRBV12-3 or TRBV12-4 with TRBJ1-6, with D unclear. The CDR3 has 12 residues. Trimming removed 8 bases at V and 9 bases at J, with 11 bases between. CDR3 in amino acids: CASAAIGSPLHF. The CDR3 nucleotides are TGTGCCAGCGCCGCGATTGGTTCACCCCTCCACTTT.

The rearrangement uses TRBV6-6 and TRBJ2-1; the D is unclear. This CDR3 is 12 amino acids long. Germline V gene sequence: CDR1 MNHNY, CDR2 SVGAGI (reference sequence). The V and J ends lost 0 bases and 10 bases respectively, with 7 bases between them. The CDR3 sequence: CASSYSRYEQFF. CDR3 coding DNA: TGTGCCAGCAGTTACTCCAGGTACGAGCAGTTCTTC.

The CDR3 DNA reads as TGTGCCAGCAGTTTCTCGACGGGACAGGGGAACGATCAGCCCCAGCATTTT. Encoded protein: CASSFSTGQGNDQPQHF. The chain is built from TRBV12-3 or TRBV12-4 and TRBJ1-5; 10 positions match TRBD1. V dropped 3 bases and J dropped 5; count of bases not matched to a gene: 10. The CDR3 contains 17 residues.

This clonotype came up many times. This rearrangement joins TRBV7-2 to TRBJ1-2, with TRBD1 as a possible D gene (5 bases). Germline CDR1 reads SGHTA; CDR2 reads FQGNSA. This CDR3 region has 14 residues. V gave up 5 bases and J gave up 2 bases, with 12 bases separating them. CDR3 residues: CASSPAGANYGYTF. In DNA form, the CDR3 reads TGTGCCAGCAGCCCCGCCGGGGCCAACTATGGCTACACCTTC.

CDR3 DNA: TGTGCCACCAGTGATCCGCAGGGTTCCTACAATGAGCAGTTCTTC. Protein: CATSDPQGSYNEQFF. The chain couples TRBV24-1 to TRBJ2-1; D possibly corresponds to TRBD1 (5 bases). Germline CDR1 and CDR2: KGHDR and SFDVKD. V shed 3 bases and J shed 1 base, with 9 bases lying between them. The CDR3 extends over 15 amino acids.

The chain uses TRBV4-3 and TRBJ2-1, with 7 nucleotides matching TRBD2. The CDR3 loop spans 15 amino acids. J gave up 3 bases and V 3 bases, and 5 bases lay outside the gene matches. Germline CDR1 reads LGHNA; CDR2 reads YSLEER. The CDR3: CASSQPSGGYNEQFF. CDR3 coding DNA: TGCGCCAGCAGCCAGCCTAGCGGTGGCTACAATGAGCAGTTCTTC.

This clonotype has just one count. This sequence joins TRBV5-1 and TRBJ2-1; 9 nucleotides match TRBD2. Germline V gene sequence: CDR1 SGHRS, CDR2 YFSETQ. The CDR3 is made up of 14 amino acids. The V gene end was trimmed by 1 base and the J gene end by 6 bases; junction bases not matched to a gene: 2. CDR3 coding DNA: TGCGCCAGCAGCTTGTTTAGCGGGAGCAATGAGCAGTTCTTC. This gives the protein CASSLFSGSNEQFF. Based on the CDR3 plus reference TRBV5-1 and TRBJ2-1, the full variable domain is KAGVTQTPRYLIKTRGQQVTLSCSPISGHRSVSWYQQTPGQGLQFLFEYFSETQRNKGNFPGRFSGRQFSNSRSEMNVSTLELGDSALYLCASSLFSGSNEQFFGPGTRLTVL.

The CDR3 protein is CASSVRGVNEQFF. The CDR3 DNA is TGTGCCAGCAGTGTACGGGGGGTCAATGAGCAGTTCTTC. The chain couples TRBV2 to TRBJ2-1; the match to TRBD2 covers 7 bases. The CDR3 runs 13 residues. Germline V lookup: CDR1 SNHLY, CDR2 FYNNEI. V gave up 4 bases and J gave up 6 bases; unmatched junction bases: 3.

The chain employs TRBV29-1 and TRBJ2-7; D may match TRBD1 or TRBD2 (7 bases each). Germline CDR1 is SQVTM and CDR2 is ANQGSEA. V lost 3 bases to trimming and J lost 0 bases, with 12 bases between them. The CDR3 covers 14 residues. The CDR3 is CSVEVRGGSYEQYF. The CDR3 region has the DNA TGCAGCGTTGAGGTCAGGGGGGGCTCCTACGAGCAGTACTTC.

The CDR3 DNA reads as TGCAGCGTTGGAGGGCCTGGTGGAAACACCATATATTTT. Translation gives CSVGGPGGNTIYF. The gene calls are TRBV29-1 and TRBJ1-3; D uncertain. The CDR3 length is 13 residues. CDR1 is SQVTM and CDR2 is ANQGSEA in the germline V gene. Trimming removed 4 bases at V and 3 bases at J, with 10 bases between.

A remark on this clonotype: At one end the junction does not follow the germline gene, possibly because of a read error. CDR3 region: CASSAQAFHRQGVNTEAFF. The CDR3 DNA is TGTGCCAGCAGTGCCCAAGCTTTTCATAGACAGGGTGTGAATACTGAAGCTTTCTTT. This chain connects TRBV28 to TRBJ1-1; the match to TRBD1 covers 7 bases. Germline values: CDR1 MDHEN, CDR2 SYDVKM. The CDR3 consists of 19 residues.

The V gene is TRBV7-2, the J gene TRBJ2-4; D is undetermined. V lost 1 base and J 7 bases, leaving 11 bases between the germline ends. Germline V gene data show CDR1 as SGHTA and CDR2 as FQGNSA. The CDR3 contains 14 residues. This CDR3 is CASSLVEMPNIQYF. Here the CDR3 DNA reads TGTGCCAGCAGCTTAGTGGAGATGCCCAACATTCAGTACTTC.

The CDR3 is CSVERAMNTEAFF. The CDR3 DNA sequence: TGCAGCGTTGAGAGAGCCATGAACACTGAAGCTTTCTTT. This chain joins TRBV29-1 and TRBJ1-1; D gene ambiguous. The CDR3 contains 13 residues. Deletions cut 3 bases from V and 0 bases from J, with 8 bases between. Germline V gene lookup returns CDR1 SQVTM and CDR2 ANQGSEA. Full variable domain (missing parts from reference TRBV29-1 and TRBJ1-1): SAVISQKPSRDICQRGTSLTIQCQVDSQVTMMFWYRQQPGQSLTLIATANQGSEATYESGFVIDKFPISRPNLTFSTLTVSNMSPEDSSIYLCSVERAMNTEAFFGQGTRLTVV.

This clonotype was counted only a few times. This chain joins TRBV4-2 and TRBJ2-1, with D maybe TRBD2 (6 bases). Looked up from germline, CDR1 is LGHNA and CDR2 is YNFKEQ. This CDR3 comprises 17 residues. Trimming stripped 0 bases from V and 6 bases from J, with 18 bases between. The CDR3 DNA follows: TGTGCCAGCAGCCAAGAAGTCGCGGGAACTCAAGCCAATGAGCAGTTCTTC. It translates to CASSQEVAGTQANEQFF.

J is TRBJ2-7 and V is TRBV4-3; the D gene is possibly TRBD1 (5 bases). Trimming took 0 bases from V and 6 from J, leaving 9 bases between them. The CDR3 contains 13 residues. Looked up from germline, CDR1 is LGHNA and CDR2 is YSLEER. The CDR3 loop reads CASSQDHGAEQYF. In DNA, the CDR3 is TGCGCCAGCAGCCAAGACCATGGGGCCGAGCAGTACTTC.

V is TRBV7-9 and J is TRBJ1-1, with D possibly TRBD1 on 5 matching bases. This CDR3 is built from 13 residues. The germline gives CDR1 SEHNR, CDR2 FQNEAQ (reference sequence). Deletions cut 5 bases from V and 6 bases from J, with 13 bases between. CDR3 bases: TGTGCCAGCAGCCTCATGGGGGTCGCTGAAGCTTTCTTT. Translation: CASSLMGVAEAFF.

V usage is TRBV7-9 and J usage is TRBJ2-7; D might be TRBD1 or TRBD2, each matching 6 bases. Germline V gene lookup returns CDR1 SEHNR and CDR2 FQNEAQ (reference sequence). V lost 5 bases and J lost 2, with 19 bases in between. This CDR3 comprises 16 residues. The DNA for the CDR3 is TGTGCCAGCAGCGTGACGGAGGGGGGCTATGCCTACGAGCAGTACTTC. Its protein is CASSVTEGGYAYEQYF.

This chain connects TRBV20-1 to TRBJ2-7, with TRBD2 identical over 11 bases. The V segment lost 3 bases and the J segment 5 bases; nucleotides outside the gene matches: 9. Germline V CDR1 and CDR2: DFQATT, SNEGSKA (reference sequence). This CDR3 is built from 15 residues. The CDR3 DNA reads TGCAGTGCTAGTTTCAGCGTTAGCGGGAGGGACGAGCAGTACTTC. Translated, it gives CSASFSVSGRDEQYF.

This clonotype came up a few times. The rearrangement uses TRBV5-1 and TRBJ1-1; 7 nucleotides agree with TRBD1. In germline, CDR1 is SGHRS, CDR2 YFSETQ. The CDR3 is 13 amino acids. J gave up 4 bases and V 4 bases, and 4 bases lay outside the gene matches. The chain's CDR3 is CASSVTGTTEAFF. In DNA, the CDR3 is TGCGCCAGCAGCGTGACAGGGACCACTGAAGCTTTCTTT.

The chain uses TRBV12-3 or TRBV12-4 and TRBJ2-2; TRBD2 matches 11 bases. The junction had 7 bases not matched to a gene; V was cut back by 6 bases and J by 1 base. CDR3 length: 17 residues. The CDR3: CASSPGTSGWNTGELFF. The CDR3 bases are TGTGCCAGCAGCCCCGGGACTAGCGGATGGAACACCGGGGAGCTGTTTTTT.